The rows below give T cell receptor beta chains drawn from one sample of a study of blood T cell repertoires in COVID-19. The method was immunoSEQ multiplex PCR; TCRdb's version includes in-frame clones alone and lacks a portion of them. Among almost 500,000 clones listed, around 85% were seen once. The sample was PBMCs or T cells enriched from blood (not recorded which). All receptors derive from a woman aged 55-70 years who had recovered from COVID-19. The CDR3 runs from the conserved cysteine through the conserved F or W. The D gene is left open where the match is weak. Expanded clones get a size class; other rows say once, few or many, or leave the size out.

d_call	v_call	j_call	clone_size	cdr3_nt	cdr3_aa
TRBD2	TRBV19	TRBJ2-1	.	TGTGCCAGTAAAAGCGGCGGGGGGCAGTTCTTC	CASKSGGGQFF
TRBD1	TRBV6-5	TRBJ1-5	.	TGTGCCAGCAGTTACCGATCGGACAGGGGAGGTGAGCCCCAGCATTTT	CASSYRSDRGGEPQHF
.	TRBV14	TRBJ1-4	.	TGTGCCAGCAGCCAACCAGGGTGGGAAAAACTGTTTTTT	CASSQPGWEKLFF
.	TRBV7-8	TRBJ1-3	once	TGTGCCAGCAGCCCTCGGGGGACGAGCTCTGGAAACACCATATATTTT	CASSPRGTSSGNTIYF
.	TRBV7-2	TRBJ1-2	.	TGTGCCAGCAGCGTTACCGGGACTCAGAGTCCTTATGGCTACACCTTC	CASSVTGTQSPYGYTF
.	TRBV7-8	TRBJ2-2	.	TGTGCCAGCAGCATCCGCGTATCCGCGAACACCGGGGAGCTGTTTTTT	CASSIRVSANTGELFF
TRBD1	TRBV3-1/TRBV3-2	TRBJ1-3	.	TGTGCCAGCAGTTCCGGACAGGGGCGAAACACCATATATTTT	CASSSGQGRNTIYF
TRBD2	TRBV5-1	TRBJ2-6	.	TGCGCCAGCAGCCTGAGACTAGCGGGGGCTGGGGCCAACGTCCTGACTTTC	CASSLRLAGAGANVLTF
TRBD1	TRBV4-1	TRBJ1-4	.	TGCGCCAGCAGATCCTTCTCCGGGACAGATAATGAAAAACTGTTTTTT	CASRSFSGTDNEKLFF
.	TRBV14	TRBJ2-1	.	TGTGCCAGCAGCCAAGATCAGTATTGGCAGTTCTTC	CASSQDQYWQFF
TRBD1	TRBV2	TRBJ1-5	many	TGTGCCAGCAGTGAAGGGGGACAGATGAATCAGCCCCAGCATTTT	CASSEGGQMNQPQHF
TRBD2	TRBV29-1	TRBJ2-4	.	TGCAGCGTTGACCTGACTAGCGGCATTCAGTACTTC	CSVDLTSGIQYF
.	TRBV11-2	TRBJ2-2	once	TGTGCCAGCAGCTTAGTGCCGGACTGGTTAAACACCGGGGAGCTGTTTTTT	CASSLVPDWLNTGELFF
.	TRBV19	TRBJ1-2	few	TGTGCCAGTAGTATACGTCCCGGGTATGGCTACACCTTC	CASSIRPGYGYTF
TRBD1	TRBV6-6	TRBJ2-7	.	TGTGCCAGCAGTCAGGGACAGACTTACGAGCAGTACTTC	CASSQGQTYEQYF
.	TRBV15	TRBJ1-4	.	TGTGCCACCAGCAGAGAACAAGGGGTTCACGAAAAACTGTTTTTT	CATSREQGVHEKLFF
.	TRBV19	TRBJ1-1	once	TGTGCCAGTAGTTTACAGGGATTTGAAGCTTTCTTT	CASSLQGFEAFF
.	TRBV11-3	TRBJ1-1	.	TGTGCCAGCAGCTTAGCGACAGTTTCGAACACTGAAGCTTTCTTT	CASSLATVSNTEAFF
.	TRBV10-3	TRBJ2-2	.	TGTGCCGCCGCCGGTCCCCTTGGTGAGGGTCAGTTGTCGGGGGAGCTGTTTTTT	CAAAGPLGEGQLSGELFF
.	TRBV5-1	TRBJ2-5	.	TGCGCCAGCAGCTTGGGCTACGTTCAAGAGACCCAGTACTTC	CASSLGYVQETQYF
.	TRBV5-1	TRBJ2-2	.	TGCGCCAGCAGCTTGGTCACGACAAACACCGGGGAGCTGTTTTTT	CASSLVTTNTGELFF
TRBD2	TRBV5-1	TRBJ2-1	once	TGCGCCAGCAGCTTCCTAGCGGGAGATTACAATGAGCAGTTCTTC	CASSFLAGDYNEQFF
.	TRBV24-1	TRBJ2-2	.	TGTGCCACCAGTGATCCTAAGAACACCGGGGAGCTGTTTTTT	CATSDPKNTGELFF
.	TRBV5-4	TRBJ1-2	.	TGTGCCAGCAGTCTTGGGGGGGGCGCAAGTATCTATGGCTACACCTTC	CASSLGGGASIYGYTF
.	TRBV5-1	TRBJ1-1	.	TGCGCCAGCAGCCCCCCCACAGGATCGAACACTGAAGCTTTCTTT	CASSPPTGSNTEAFF
.	TRBV11-2	TRBJ2-1	.	TGTGCCAGCAGCTTAAGGGCATCAGGGGGGCTAAACAATGAGCAGTTCTTC	CASSLRASGGLNNEQFF
TRBD1	TRBV5-1	TRBJ2-7	.	TGCGCCAGCAGCTGGGGACAGGGAAACTACGAGCAGTACTTC	CASSWGQGNYEQYF
.	TRBV4-1	TRBJ1-2	few	TGCGCCAGCAGCGCGGGACCGCTGCTTTCTGGCTACACCTTC	CASSAGPLLSGYTF
.	TRBV19	TRBJ2-1	.	TGTGCCAGTAGTATAGGGCGGGGGCTCTACAATGAGCAGTTCTTC	CASSIGRGLYNEQFF
TRBD1	TRBV7-9	TRBJ1-4	.	TGTGCCAGCAGCTTTGGCGGCAGGGGGCTAACTAATGAAAAACTGTTTTTT	CASSFGGRGLTNEKLFF
.	TRBV5-6	TRBJ2-1	.	TGTGCCACCATTCAAGGGGGGGGAAGCTACAATGAGCAGTTCTTC	CATIQGGGSYNEQFF
.	TRBV18	TRBJ1-6	.	TGTGCCAGCTCACCAGAGGTCAGGGCCAATAATTCACCCCTCCACTTT	CASSPEVRANNSPLHF
TRBD1	TRBV7-8	TRBJ1-1	once	TGTGCCAGCAGGACGACAGGGATGAACACTGAAGCTTTCTTT	CASRTTGMNTEAFF
TRBD1	TRBV3-1/TRBV3-2	TRBJ2-5	.	TGTGCCAGCAGCCCGGGACAGGGGTACCAAGAGACCCAGTACTTC	CASSPGQGYQETQYF
.	TRBV4-1	TRBJ2-1	.	TGCGCCAGCAGCCAAGATCGAACAGGGCCGGTCAATGAGCAGTTCTTC	CASSQDRTGPVNEQFF
.	TRBV7-9	TRBJ2-3	.	TGTGCCAGCAGACCTCCGGGACTGTACACAGATACGCAGTATTTT	CASRPPGLYTDTQYF
TRBD1	TRBV19	TRBJ1-6	.	TGTGCCAGTAGTAAAGCGGACAGGGGTTATAATTCACCCCTCCACTTT	CASSKADRGYNSPLHF
TRBD1	TRBV6-5	TRBJ1-2	.	TGTGCCAGCAGTTACGGCCAGGGGGCGCGTGGCTACACCTTC	CASSYGQGARGYTF
TRBD2	TRBV2	TRBJ2-5	.	TGTGCCAGCAGTGTGGGACTAGCGGGGGGTTTAAAGACCCAGTACTTC	CASSVGLAGGLKTQYF
TRBD1	TRBV5-5	TRBJ2-7	.	TGTGCCAGCGGGACAGGGACAGCGGGTGAGCAGTACTTC	CASGTGTAGEQYF
.	TRBV6-5	TRBJ1-3	.	TGTGCCAGCAGTTACTCGACAGAAGGCACCATATATTTT	CASSYSTEGTIYF